This TCR beta chain was sequenced in a study of blood T cell repertoires in COVID-19. Germline CDR1 and CDR2: MNHEY and SVGAGI. V lost 2 bases, J lost 7 bases, and 9 bases lay in between. This CDR3 region has 13 residues. Clones were read by immunoSEQ multiplex PCR, and TCRdb kept only the in-frame ones, dropping some. The sample records approximately 240,000 clones, roughly 90% being singletons. The chain has TRBV6-5 and TRBJ1-3; a possible D gene is TRBD1 (5 bases). Sequencing was carried out using peripheral blood. The sequence derives from a woman in her forties who had recovered from COVID-19. In DNA, the CDR3 is TGTGCCAGCAGTTACAGTTGGGGCAACACCATATATTTT. Protein product: CASSYSWGNTIYF.